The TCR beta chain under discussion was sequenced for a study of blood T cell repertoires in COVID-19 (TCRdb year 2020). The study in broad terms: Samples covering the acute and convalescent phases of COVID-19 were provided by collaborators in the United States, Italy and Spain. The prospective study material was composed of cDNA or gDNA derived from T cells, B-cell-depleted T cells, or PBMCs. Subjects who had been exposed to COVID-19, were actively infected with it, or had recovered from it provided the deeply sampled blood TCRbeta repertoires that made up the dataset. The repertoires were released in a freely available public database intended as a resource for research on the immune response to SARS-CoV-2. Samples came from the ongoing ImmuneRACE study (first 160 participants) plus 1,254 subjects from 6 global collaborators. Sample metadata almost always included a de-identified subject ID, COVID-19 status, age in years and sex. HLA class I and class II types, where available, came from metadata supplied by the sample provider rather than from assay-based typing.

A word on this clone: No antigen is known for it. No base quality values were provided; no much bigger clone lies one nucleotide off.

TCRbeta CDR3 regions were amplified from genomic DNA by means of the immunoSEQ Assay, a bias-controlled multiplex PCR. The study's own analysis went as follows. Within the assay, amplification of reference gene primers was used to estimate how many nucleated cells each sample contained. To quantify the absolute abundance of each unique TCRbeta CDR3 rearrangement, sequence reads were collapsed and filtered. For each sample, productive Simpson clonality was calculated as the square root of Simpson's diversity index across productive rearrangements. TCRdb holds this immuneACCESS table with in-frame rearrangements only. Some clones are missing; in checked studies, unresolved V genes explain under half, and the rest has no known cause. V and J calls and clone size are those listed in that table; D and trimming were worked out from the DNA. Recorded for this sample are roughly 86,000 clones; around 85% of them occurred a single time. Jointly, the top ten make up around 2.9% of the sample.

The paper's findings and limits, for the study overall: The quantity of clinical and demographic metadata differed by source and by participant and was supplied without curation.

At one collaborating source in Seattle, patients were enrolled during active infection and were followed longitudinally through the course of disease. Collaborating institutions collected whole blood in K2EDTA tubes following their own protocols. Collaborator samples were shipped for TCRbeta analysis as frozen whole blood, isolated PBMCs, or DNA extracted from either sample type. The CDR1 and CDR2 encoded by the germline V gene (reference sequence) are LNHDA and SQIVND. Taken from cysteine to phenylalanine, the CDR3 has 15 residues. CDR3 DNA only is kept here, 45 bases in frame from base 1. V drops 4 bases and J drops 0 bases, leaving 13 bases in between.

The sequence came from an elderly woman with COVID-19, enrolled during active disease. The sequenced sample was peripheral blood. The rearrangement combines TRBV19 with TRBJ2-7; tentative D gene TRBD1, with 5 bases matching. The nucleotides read TGTGCCAGTAGTAGTACAGGCTCCCTCTCCTACGAGCAGTACTTC. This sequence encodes CASSSTGSLSYEQYF.